One T cell receptor beta chain is described in this entry. Its specificity is unknown. This record comes from a study of T cell responses to AZD1222 COVID-19 vaccine. About the research overall: Second-dose intervals near 4 or 12 weeks were combined. Notes on the study in general: Variant regions that are unmutated are reportedly the target of nearly half of spike-specific TCRs.

The data were produced by immunoSEQ multiplex PCR, yet TCRdb's version contains in-frame clones alone and is incomplete. The table records about 120,000 clones, 88% of them present only once. The receptor was derived from an adult in good health. Sample: peripheral blood, taken on day 0 of AZD1222 vaccination.

The CDR3 DNA reads as TGTGCCAGCAGCCAAGATGCCCGAGCCAAAAACATTCAGTACTTC. This gives the protein CASSQDARAKNIQYF. The chain combines TRBV3-1 (or the pseudogene TRBV3-2) with TRBJ2-4; the D is unclear. The V end was cut by 0 bases, the J end by 0 bases, with 6 bases between. The CDR3 totals 15 residues. CDR1 is LGHDT, CDR2 YNNKEL, per germline (reference sequence).